This T cell receptor beta chain derives from a study of spatial heterogeneity in lung cancer (dated by TCRdb to between 2018 and 2021). Context from the whole study: Samples were obtained from 72 patients with early-stage, untreated non-small cell lung cancer from the lung TRACERx cohort. Follow-up PBMC samples were sequenced whenever available, and the median time to follow-up was roughly 2 years after resection. Beta-chain transcripts were consistently detected in greater numbers than alpha-chain transcripts, which likely reflects a higher abundance of beta-chain transcripts. In the raw uncorrected reads, each unique combination of TCR and UMI appeared more than ten times on average. In non-small cell lung cancer, the study quantitatively compared TCR alpha and beta repertoires across several tumor regions, matched nontumor lung, and blood. TCR repertoire features were related to nonsynonymous mutation counts determined by whole-exome sequencing of tumor tissue. At surgery, 220 tumor regions, 61 to 75 matched nontumor lung samples and 56 PBMC samples were TCR-sequenced for both alpha and beta chains. The paper as a whole reports these results and caveats: Additional single-cell paired TCR alpha and beta sequencing was considered necessary to confirm, at a functional level, the hypothesis that regional TCRs recognize regional mutations. Ubiquitous expanded tumor TCRs were detected in blood more often at tumor resection than at routine follow-up. Comparisons of baseline and follow-up blood repertoires included only around 15 patients.

The receptor library was made with 5' RACE. Sequencing used a NextSeq 500. The TCR library protocol attached a unique molecular identifier to each TCR cDNA molecule to allow correction of PCR and sequencing errors. The original pipeline was this. Decombinator tools were used for TCR identification, UMI-based error correction and CDR3 extraction. TCRs above a frequency of 2 per 1,000, corresponding to the top 1% of the tumor frequency distribution, were defined as expanded. Rényi diversity was computed with the R vegan package after subsampling each repertoire 100 times to 5,000 TCRs. To build CDR3 similarity networks, amino acid triplet string-kernel similarity was used, and CDR3s were connected when their pairwise similarity was above 0.82. The public reads were reprocessed in TCRdb via fastp at Q25 and MiXCR, keeping in-frame beta chains. Every distinct CDR3 protein forms one entry, paired with its most common genes and DNA. TCRdb, not the authors, supplied the V and J calls. The sample table records under 150,000 distinct CDR3 sequences; 10% to 15% of these occur just once. The ten largest make up around a sixth of the sample.

Per the publication, the time point label means: blood at routine non-recurrence follow-up after resection. TCR sequencing used whole RNA extracted from tumor and nontumor lung tissue, or from cryopreserved PBMC samples, without cell sorting. A patient was chosen for TCR sequencing only when enough RNA was available from at least two tumor regions. In this sample, this clonotype turned up a few times. Its antigen target is currently unknown. The record has no base qualities; no much larger clone is one base away. The sequences come from PBMCs, collected at follow-up. The source is a male donor with early-stage non-small cell lung cancer.

The CDR3 has the sequence CASSSRAGFNQPQHF. The nucleotides read TGTGCCAGCAGCTCTAGGGCAGGGTTCAATCAGCCCCAGCATTTT. This sequence uses TRBV12-3 or TRBV12-4 and TRBJ1-5, with a weak D call of TRBD1 (5 bases match). The junction carries 15 bases between V and J, which are trimmed by 6 bases and 3 bases respectively. Measured from the cysteine to the phenylalanine, the CDR3 is 15 residues long. Only CDR3 DNA is held: 45 bases, read in frame from base 1.